Listed here are 5 T cell receptor beta chains from one sample, sequenced in a study of OX40 agonist ivuxolimab in advanced cancers. TCRdb keeps only in-frame clones here, not all; method: immunoSEQ multiplex PCR. This table holds 35,000 to 40,000 clones, around 83% found once. The sample in question was CD4+ or CD8+ T cells sorted from blood, obtained in a trial of the OX40 agonist ivuxolimab. Source of these receptors: an adult with an advanced solid tumor such as melanoma, head and neck, liver or kidney cancer.

The chain is built from TRBV7-2 and TRBJ2-1; a weak D match, TRBD1 (5 bases). Trimming pared 2 bases from V and 8 bases from J, leaving 13 bases between. The CDR3 extends over 14 amino acids. Germline CDR1 SGHTA, CDR2 FQGNSA. The CDR3 DNA reads as TGTGCCAGCAGCTTAAGTGGGGCACGGGATGAGCAGTTCTTC. It is translated as CASSLSGARDEQFF.

This chain links TRBV5-1 with TRBJ2-1, with 12 bases matching TRBD2. The CDR3 has 18 amino acids. Germline V lookup: CDR1 SGHRS, CDR2 YFSETQ. J gave up 0 bases and V 2 bases, and 6 bases lay outside the gene matches. The DNA of the CDR3 is TGCGCCAGCAGCTTCCCACTAGCGGGGGGTAGCTCCTACAATGAGCAGTTCTTC. It specifies CASSFPLAGGSSYNEQFF.

CDR3 DNA sequence: TGTGCCAGCAGTGACGCGAAAAGGAGCTCCTACAATGAGCAGTTCTTC. It translates to CASSDAKRSSYNEQFF. This chain joins TRBV6-4 and TRBJ2-1; D not certain. From germline, CDR1 is MRHNA and CDR2 SNTAGT. The V end was cut by 2 bases, the J end by 0 bases, with 11 bases between. The CDR3 has 16 amino acids.

This chain connects TRBV18 to TRBJ2-5; 9 bases fit TRBD1. The CDR3 contains 15 residues. From germline, CDR1 is KGHSH and CDR2 LQKENI. The V segment lost 3 bases and the J segment 5 bases; nucleotides outside the gene matches: 7. This CDR3 is CASSPGQGILETQYF. The CDR3 DNA reads TGTGCCAGCTCACCGGGACAGGGTATCTTGGAGACCCAGTACTTC.

The chain carries TRBV7-3 and TRBJ1-1; D might be TRBD1 (6 bases). Germline lookup yields CDR1 SGHTA and CDR2 FQGTGA. V gave up 4 bases and J gave up 2 bases, with 8 bases separating them. The CDR3 covers 13 residues. CDR3 sequence reads: CASSSGHNTEAFF. The CDR3 nucleotides are TGTGCCAGCAGCTCGGGACATAACACTGAAGCTTTCTTT. Complete variable domain (other parts from reference TRBV7-3 and TRBJ1-1): GAGVSQTPSNKVTEKGKYVELRCDPISGHTALYWYRQSLGQGPEFLIYFQGTGAADDSGLPNDRFFAVRPEGSVSTLKIQRTERGDSAVYLCASSSGHNTEAFFGQGTRLTVV.